These T cell receptor beta chains were read from a single sample in a study of T cell responses to AZD1222 COVID-19 vaccine. Profiling relied on immunoSEQ multiplex PCR, and the TCRdb table lists in-frame clones only, not all of them. Seen here are more than 85,000 clones, approximately 90% observed once, and the top ten hold around 2.3%. The starting material was peripheral blood, obtained on day 0 of AZD1222 vaccination. The source of these receptors is an adult in good health. CDR3s include the opening cysteine and the closing phenylalanine or tryptophan.

v_call: TRBV27; j_call: TRBJ1-1; cdr3_aa: CASSQGQGAKAFF
v_call: TRBV11-3; j_call: TRBJ1-2; cdr3_aa: CASSLDLRGYTF
v_call: TRBV19; j_call: TRBJ1-2; cdr3_aa: CASRITGGFVGGYTF
v_call: TRBV5-5; j_call: TRBJ1-3; cdr3_aa: CASSAWDASGNTIYF
v_call: TRBV20-1; j_call: TRBJ2-3; cdr3_aa: CSASLSQGGTDTQYF
v_call: TRBV2; j_call: TRBJ2-3; cdr3_aa: CASSDMDQDTQYF
v_call: TRBV7-8; j_call: TRBJ1-6; cdr3_aa: CASSTTGGASPLHF
v_call: TRBV7-8; j_call: TRBJ2-3; cdr3_aa: CASSLRGLAETTDTQYF
v_call: TRBV19; j_call: TRBJ2-2; cdr3_aa: CASRPLAGGDTGELFF
v_call: TRBV27; j_call: TRBJ1-1; cdr3_aa: CASSVAGTGTTEAFF
v_call: TRBV4-2; j_call: TRBJ2-1; cdr3_aa: CASSQVKGGEQFF
v_call: TRBV24-1; j_call: TRBJ1-6; cdr3_aa: CAPGQGYPTSSYNSPLHF
v_call: TRBV3-1/TRBV3-2; j_call: TRBJ1-6; cdr3_aa: CASSPQGFNSPLHF
v_call: TRBV11-3; j_call: TRBJ1-2; cdr3_aa: CASSLPGTDYGYTF
v_call: TRBV24-1; j_call: TRBJ2-7; cdr3_aa: CATRAGGGGGYEQYF
v_call: TRBV24-1; j_call: TRBJ1-2; cdr3_aa: CATSDLPGDVNYGYTF
v_call: TRBV3-1/TRBV3-2; j_call: TRBJ2-3; cdr3_aa: CASSFGPSNTDTQYF
v_call: TRBV11-3; j_call: TRBJ1-1; cdr3_aa: CASSPRPGQNTEAFF
v_call: TRBV19; j_call: TRBJ1-1; cdr3_aa: CASSITGLNTEAFF
v_call: TRBV24-1; j_call: TRBJ1-5; cdr3_aa: CATSEGQSNQPQHF
v_call: TRBV15; j_call: TRBJ1-2; cdr3_aa: CATSRGGGEDGYTF
v_call: TRBV25-1; j_call: TRBJ1-1; cdr3_aa: CASSQAGRPEAFF
v_call: TRBV11-2; j_call: TRBJ1-4; cdr3_aa: CASSPTRASEKLFF
v_call: TRBV4-2; j_call: TRBJ1-1; cdr3_aa: CASSQDRQGNTEAFF
v_call: TRBV4-2; j_call: TRBJ1-5; cdr3_aa: CASSTELGQLNQPQHF
v_call: TRBV4-3; j_call: TRBJ1-1; cdr3_aa: CASSQDLGVGTEAFF
v_call: TRBV15; j_call: TRBJ2-4; cdr3_aa: CATSRPSGGSHIQYF
v_call: TRBV9; j_call: TRBJ2-2; cdr3_aa: CASSVSGTTNTGELFF
v_call: TRBV21-1; j_call: TRBJ1-2; cdr3_aa: CASSSPTLTGRERYTF
v_call: TRBV5-8; j_call: TRBJ1-5; cdr3_aa: CASSSDFDGQPQHF
v_call: TRBV28; j_call: TRBJ1-2; cdr3_aa: CASSLFRFINYGYTF
v_call: TRBV28; j_call: TRBJ1-3; cdr3_aa: CASSLGAGRASGNTIYF
v_call: TRBV10-3; j_call: TRBJ2-7; cdr3_aa: CAATDREASGYEQYF
v_call: TRBV6-5; j_call: TRBJ1-2; cdr3_aa: CASSYSAGASYGYTF
v_call: TRBV2; j_call: TRBJ2-1; cdr3_aa: CATWGTSGDEQFF
v_call: TRBV2; j_call: TRBJ1-1; cdr3_aa: CASSESYTEAFF
v_call: TRBV5-1; j_call: TRBJ2-2; cdr3_aa: CASTVGPGSPTGELFF
v_call: TRBV11-2; j_call: TRBJ2-7; cdr3_aa: CASSFARGSYEQYF
v_call: TRBV11-2; j_call: TRBJ1-1; cdr3_aa: CASSRPGFGTEAFF
v_call: TRBV7-2; j_call: TRBJ2-3; cdr3_aa: CASRLGGTDTQYF
v_call: TRBV6-5; j_call: TRBJ2-7; cdr3_aa: CASSRGEQYF
v_call: TRBV6-6; j_call: TRBJ2-1; cdr3_aa: CASSYSGQTYNEQFF
v_call: TRBV6-2/TRBV6-3; j_call: TRBJ2-7; cdr3_aa: CASSLDGFSYEQYF
v_call: TRBV5-4; j_call: TRBJ1-1; cdr3_aa: CASSYLQGENTEAFF
v_call: TRBV4-1; j_call: TRBJ2-1; cdr3_aa: CASSLDGTPSDEQFF
v_call: TRBV27; j_call: TRBJ2-2; cdr3_aa: CASSLEGGGVTGELFF
v_call: TRBV27; j_call: TRBJ2-1; cdr3_aa: CASSLLSGAIYNEQFF
v_call: TRBV9; j_call: TRBJ1-3; cdr3_aa: CASSVAGSPIYF
v_call: TRBV4-1; j_call: TRBJ1-1; cdr3_aa: CASSQDWRGDTEAFF
v_call: TRBV7-2; j_call: TRBJ2-7; cdr3_aa: CASSPGYVDGMVFYEQYF
v_call: TRBV5-1; j_call: TRBJ1-1; cdr3_aa: CASSLWGDTEAFF
v_call: TRBV2; j_call: TRBJ2-3; cdr3_aa: CASRVTGGADTQYF
v_call: TRBV4-3; j_call: TRBJ2-1; cdr3_aa: CASSQEPTSDEQFF
v_call: TRBV7-9; j_call: TRBJ2-7; cdr3_aa: CASSLVGRDPNYEQYF
v_call: TRBV5-6; j_call: TRBJ2-3; cdr3_aa: CASSLDPGGPGDTQYF
v_call: TRBV2; j_call: TRBJ1-1; cdr3_aa: CASTVGLNTEAFF
v_call: TRBV9; j_call: TRBJ2-3; cdr3_aa: CASGQGPTDTQYF
v_call: TRBV6-5; j_call: TRBJ1-4; cdr3_aa: CASRGGQGAAEKLFF
v_call: TRBV2; j_call: TRBJ2-1; cdr3_aa: CAGAKDRPAHNEQFF
v_call: TRBV9; j_call: TRBJ1-4; cdr3_aa: CASSNRTGYDRKLFF